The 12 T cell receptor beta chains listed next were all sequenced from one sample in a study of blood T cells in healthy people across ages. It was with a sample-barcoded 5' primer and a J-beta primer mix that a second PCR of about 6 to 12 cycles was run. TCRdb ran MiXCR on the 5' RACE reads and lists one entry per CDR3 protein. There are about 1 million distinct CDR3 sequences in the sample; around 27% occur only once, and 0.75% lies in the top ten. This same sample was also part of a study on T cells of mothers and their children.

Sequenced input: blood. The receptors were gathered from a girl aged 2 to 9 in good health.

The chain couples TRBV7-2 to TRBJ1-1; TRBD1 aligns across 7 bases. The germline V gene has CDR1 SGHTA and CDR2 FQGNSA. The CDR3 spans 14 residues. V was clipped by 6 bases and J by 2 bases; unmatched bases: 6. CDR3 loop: CASRLTGFNTEAFF. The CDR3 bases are TGTGCCAGCAGGCTGACAGGGTTCAACACTGAAGCTTTCTTT.

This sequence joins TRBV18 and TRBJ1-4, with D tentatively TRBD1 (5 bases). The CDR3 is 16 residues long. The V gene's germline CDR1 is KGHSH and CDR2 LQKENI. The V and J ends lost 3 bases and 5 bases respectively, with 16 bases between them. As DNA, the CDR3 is TGTGCCAGCTCACCCAGTGGGGCTATAAGGAATGAAAAACTGTTTTTT. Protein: CASSPSGAIRNEKLFF.

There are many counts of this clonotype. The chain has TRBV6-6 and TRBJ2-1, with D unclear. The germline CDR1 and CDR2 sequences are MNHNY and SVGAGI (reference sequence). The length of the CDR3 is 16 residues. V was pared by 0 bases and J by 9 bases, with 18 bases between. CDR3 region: CASSYSVQRPFSEQFF. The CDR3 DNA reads TGTGCCAGCAGTTACTCGGTACAACGCCCATTCAGTGAGCAGTTCTTC.

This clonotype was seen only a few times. CDR3 region: CASSLGSGGFYNEQFF. Written as DNA, the CDR3 is TGTGCCAGCAGCTTGGGATCGGGGGGGTTCTACAATGAGCAGTTCTTC. The chain recombines TRBV5-5 with TRBJ2-5; 8 nucleotides agree with TRBD2. The DNA end lines up better with TRBJ2-1; the J call may be wrong. In germline, CDR1 is SGHKS, CDR2 YYEKEE (reference sequence). The CDR3 is 16 amino acids.

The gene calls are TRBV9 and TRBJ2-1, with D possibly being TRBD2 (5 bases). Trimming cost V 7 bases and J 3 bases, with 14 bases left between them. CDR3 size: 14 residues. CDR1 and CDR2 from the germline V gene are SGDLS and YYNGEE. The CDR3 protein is CASSHGDRYNEQFF. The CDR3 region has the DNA TGTGCCAGCTCCCACGGGGATCGCTACAATGAGCAGTTCTTC.

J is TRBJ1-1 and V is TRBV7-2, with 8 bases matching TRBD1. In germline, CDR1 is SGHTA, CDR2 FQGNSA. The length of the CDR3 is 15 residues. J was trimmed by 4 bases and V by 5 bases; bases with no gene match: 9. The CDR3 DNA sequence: TGTGCCAGCAGCCCCTACAGGGGGGTAGGCACTGAAGCTTTCTTT. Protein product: CASSPYRGVGTEAFF.

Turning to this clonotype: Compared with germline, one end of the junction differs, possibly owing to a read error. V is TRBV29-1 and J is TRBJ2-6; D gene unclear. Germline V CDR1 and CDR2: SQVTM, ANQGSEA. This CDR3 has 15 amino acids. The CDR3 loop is CSVETRRSGTNVLTF. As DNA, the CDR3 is TGCAGCGTGGAGACACGCCGCTCTGGGACCAACGTCCTGACTTTC.

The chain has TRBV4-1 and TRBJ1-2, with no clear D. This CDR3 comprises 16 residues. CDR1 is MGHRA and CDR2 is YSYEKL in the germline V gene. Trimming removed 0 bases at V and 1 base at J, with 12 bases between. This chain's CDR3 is CASSQDLGRINYGYTF. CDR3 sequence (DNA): TGCGCCAGCAGCCAAGACTTAGGACGGATTAACTATGGCTACACCTTC.

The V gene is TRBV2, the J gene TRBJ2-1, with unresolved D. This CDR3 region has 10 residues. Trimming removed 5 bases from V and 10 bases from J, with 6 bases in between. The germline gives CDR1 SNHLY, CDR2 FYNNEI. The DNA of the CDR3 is TGTGCCAGCAGTTGGGAAGAGCAGTTCTTC. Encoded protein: CASSWEEQFF.

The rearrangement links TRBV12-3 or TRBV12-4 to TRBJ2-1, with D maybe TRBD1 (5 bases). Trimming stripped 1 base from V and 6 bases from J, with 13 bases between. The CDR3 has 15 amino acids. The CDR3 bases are TGTGCCAGCAGTTTAGGGGCAGGGAATTTCAATGAGCAGTTCTTC. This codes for CASSLGAGNFNEQFF.

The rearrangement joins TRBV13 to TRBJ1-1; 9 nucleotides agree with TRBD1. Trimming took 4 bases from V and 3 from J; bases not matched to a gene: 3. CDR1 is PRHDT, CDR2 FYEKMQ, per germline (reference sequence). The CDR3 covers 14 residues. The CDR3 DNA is TGTGCCAGCAGCTGGACAGGGGAGGACACTGAAGCTTTCTTT. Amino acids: CASSWTGEDTEAFF.

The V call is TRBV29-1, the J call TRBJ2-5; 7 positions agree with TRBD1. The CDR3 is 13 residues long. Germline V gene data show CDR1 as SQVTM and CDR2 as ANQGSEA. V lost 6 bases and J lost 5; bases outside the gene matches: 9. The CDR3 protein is CSVPRTGRETQYF. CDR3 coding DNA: TGCAGCGTCCCGAGGACAGGTCGGGAGACCCAGTACTTC. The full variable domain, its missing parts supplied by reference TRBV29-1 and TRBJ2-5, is SAVISQKPSRDICQRGTSLTIQCQVDSQVTMMFWYRQQPGQSLTLIATANQGSEATYESGFVIDKFPISRPNLTFSTLTVSNMSPEDSSIYLCSVPRTGRETQYFGPGTRLLVL.